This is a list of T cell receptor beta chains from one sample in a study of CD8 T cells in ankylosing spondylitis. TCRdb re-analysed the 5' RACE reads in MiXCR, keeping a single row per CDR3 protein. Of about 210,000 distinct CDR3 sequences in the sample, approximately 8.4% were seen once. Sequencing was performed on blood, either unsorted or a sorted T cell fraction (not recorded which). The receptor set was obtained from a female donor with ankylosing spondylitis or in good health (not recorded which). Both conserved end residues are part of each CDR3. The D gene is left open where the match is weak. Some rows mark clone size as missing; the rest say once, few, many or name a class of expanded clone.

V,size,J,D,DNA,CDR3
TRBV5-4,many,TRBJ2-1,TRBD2,TGTGCCAGCAGCCGACTAGCGGGAGGCGGTAGTGAGCAGTTCTTC,CASSRLAGGGSEQFF
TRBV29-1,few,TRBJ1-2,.,TGCAGCGCCGAGGGAGGGGTAATCTATGGCTACACCTTC,CSAEGGVIYGYTF
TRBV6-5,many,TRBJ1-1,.,TGTGCCAGCAGTTACTCTCCCTCCCAGCGGGGTGAAGCTTTCTTT,CASSYSPSQRGEAFF
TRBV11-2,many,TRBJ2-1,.,TGTGCCAGCAGCTTAGGGGTTGCGGGGACTGGGTTGTCAGATGAGCAGTTCTTC,CASSLGVAGTGLSDEQFF
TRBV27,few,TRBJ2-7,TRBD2,TGTCCCGAGGGGCGGGGGGGCGAAAATCGTAAGCGGGAGGTGGAAGAGCAGTACTTC,CPEGRGGENRKREVEEQYF
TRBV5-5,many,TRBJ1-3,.,TGTGCCAGCAGCTTTGAAGAAGACTCTGGAAACACCATATATTTT,CASSFEEDSGNTIYF
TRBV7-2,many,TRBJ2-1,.,TGTGCCAGCAGCTTAGTGTCGGGGGTGGGCTACAATGAGCAGTTCTTC,CASSLVSGVGYNEQFF
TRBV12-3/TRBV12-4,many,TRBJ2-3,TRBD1,TGTGCCAGCAGTCCACGGACAGGGTGGACAGATACGCAGTATTTT,CASSPRTGWTDTQYF
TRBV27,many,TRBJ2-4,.,TGTGCCAGCAGTTTGCGGGGCGCTCTAAACATTCAGTACTTC,CASSLRGALNIQYF
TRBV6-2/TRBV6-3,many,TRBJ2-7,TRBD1,TGTGCCAGCCGGGACAGGGGGTTAAACGAGCAGTACTTC,CASRDRGLNEQYF
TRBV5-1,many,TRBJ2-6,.,TGCGCCAGCAGCTCCGGACAGCCAATCTCTGGGGCCAACGTCCTGACTTTC,CASSSGQPISGANVLTF
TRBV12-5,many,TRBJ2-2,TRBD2,TGTGCTAGTGGTGCCCAAGGAGCGGGAGGCCCCTTCACCGGGGAGCTGTTTTTT,CASGAQGAGGPFTGELFF
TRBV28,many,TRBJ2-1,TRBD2,TGTGCCAGCAGTTTGGGAGGGAGTTTTCACAATGAGCAGTTCTTC,CASSLGGSFHNEQFF
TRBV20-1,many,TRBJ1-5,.,TGCAGTGCTAGTGGGGGGTTTGGCAATCAGCCCCAGCATTTT,CSASGGFGNQPQHF
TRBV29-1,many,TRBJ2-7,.,TGCAGCGTTGGCCGGATCAACACCTACGAGCAGTACTTC,CSVGRINTYEQYF
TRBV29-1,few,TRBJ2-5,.,TGCAGCGTTGAAGGAGGCAGGGAGCAAGAGACCCAGTACTTC,CSVEGGREQETQYF
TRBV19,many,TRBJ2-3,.,TGTGCCAGTTCTGTCTCTTTAGCGGACGGTACGCAGTATTTT,CASSVSLADGTQYF
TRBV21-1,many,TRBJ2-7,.,TGTGCCAGCAGCAGCAACGAGCAGTACTTC,CASSSNEQYF
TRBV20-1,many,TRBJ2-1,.,TGCAGTGCTAGAGTCTCTGGGGGTGAGCAGTTCTTC,CSARVSGGEQFF
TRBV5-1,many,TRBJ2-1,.,TGCGCCAGCAGCTTGGCCGTCCACAATGAGCAGTTCTTC,CASSLAVHNEQFF
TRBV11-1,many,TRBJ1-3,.,TGTGCCAGCAGCTCCCTAGGGGGTTCAGGACGCTCTGGAAACACCATATATTTT,CASSSLGGSGRSGNTIYF
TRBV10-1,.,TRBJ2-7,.,TGCGCCCATCGGGCAGGGGAAGGCGAGCAGTACTTC,CAHRAGEGEQYF
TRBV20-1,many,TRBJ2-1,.,TGCAGTGCCGGGTGGCTGGTAGCGGTGAGCTCCTACAATGAGCAGTTCTTC,CSAGWLVAVSSYNEQFF
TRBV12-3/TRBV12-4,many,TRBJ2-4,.,TGTGCCAGCAGTTTGAGGATACAAGCCAAAAACATTCAGTACTTC,CASSLRIQAKNIQYF
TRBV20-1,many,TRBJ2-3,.,TGCAGTGCTATGCCGGGGGGCACAGATACGCAGTATTTT,CSAMPGGTDTQYF
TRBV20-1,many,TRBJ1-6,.,TGCAGTGCTAGAAAAGGGGGTAACTTATCTAATTCACCCCTCCACTTT,CSARKGGNLSNSPLHF
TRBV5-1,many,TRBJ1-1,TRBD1,TGCGCCAGCAGCACCTCGACAGGGGGAAACACTGAAGCTTTCTTT,CASSTSTGGNTEAFF
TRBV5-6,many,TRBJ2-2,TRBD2,TGCGCCAGCAGCCTTGGACTAGCGGGGGACACCGGGGAGCTGTTTTTT,CASSLGLAGDTGELFF
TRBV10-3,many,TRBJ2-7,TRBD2,TGTGCCATCAGTGAGTCTGGGGGACTAACCGAGCAGTACTTC,CAISESGGLTEQYF
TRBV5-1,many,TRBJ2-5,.,TGCGCCAGCAGCTTGGAACCAGGTGGCCCCTCCAAAGAGACCCAGTACTTC,CASSLEPGGPSKETQYF
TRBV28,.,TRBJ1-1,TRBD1,TGTGCCAGCAGATCCGGGACAGGCGCTTCTGAAGCTTTCTTT,CASRSGTGASEAFF
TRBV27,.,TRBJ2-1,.,TGTGCCAGCAGTGTGTCCCGGGACACCAAATCCTACAATGAGCAGTTCTTC,CASSVSRDTKSYNEQFF
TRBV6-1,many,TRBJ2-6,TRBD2,TGTGCCAGCACCCCAACGGGGGGGCCTGGGGCCAACGTCCTGACTTTC,CASTPTGGPGANVLTF
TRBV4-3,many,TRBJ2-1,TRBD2,TGCGCCAGCAGCCAAGATTGGGTCGCGGGAGTGTACAATGAGCAGTTCTTC,CASSQDWVAGVYNEQFF
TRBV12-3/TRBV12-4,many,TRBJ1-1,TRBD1,TGTGCCAGCAGTCTGGGACAGGGGACCACTGAAGCTTTCTTT,CASSLGQGTTEAFF
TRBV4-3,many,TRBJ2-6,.,TGCGCCAGCAGCCAAGGAGGACGGACTATTCCGACCTCTGGGGCCAACGTCCTGACTTTC,CASSQGGRTIPTSGANVLTF
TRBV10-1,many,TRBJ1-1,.,TGCGCCAGCAGTGAGTCCACTGCTTCCTCGAACACTGAAGCTTTCTTT,CASSESTASSNTEAFF
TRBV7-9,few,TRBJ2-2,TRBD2,TGTGCCAGCACCGTCCGTGGGAGGGACACCGGGGAGCTGTTTTTT,CASTVRGRDTGELFF
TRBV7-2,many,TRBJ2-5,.,TGTGCCAGCAGCTTAGACTACGGACAAGAGACCCAGTACTTC,CASSLDYGQETQYF
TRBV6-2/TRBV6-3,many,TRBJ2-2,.,TGTGCCAGCAGTTACGGGGAAGGGACCGGGGAGCTGTTTTTT,CASSYGEGTGELFF
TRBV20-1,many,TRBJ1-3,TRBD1,TGCAGTGGGACAGGGCCGAGCTCTGGAAACACCATATATTTT,CSGTGPSSGNTIYF
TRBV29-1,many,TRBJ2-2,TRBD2,TGCAGCTTTAGCGGGGCGGGAACCGGGGAGCTGTTTTTT,CSFSGAGTGELFF
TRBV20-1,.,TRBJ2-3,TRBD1,TGCAGTGCCGAGGACAGGGCCACAGATACGCAGTATTTT,CSAEDRATDTQYF
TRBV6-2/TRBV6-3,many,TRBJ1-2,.,TGTGCCAGCAGTTACTCGAAAGAGGGGGATCGAGCTAACTATGGCTACACCTTC,CASSYSKEGDRANYGYTF
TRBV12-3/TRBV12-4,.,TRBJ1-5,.,TGTGCCAGCAGTTTAGCGGGCAGGGAGAGCAATCAGCCCCAGCATTTT,CASSLAGRESNQPQHF
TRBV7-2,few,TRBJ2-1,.,TGTGCCAGCAGCTTAGCAGGGCGGGGCCCACGCGAGCAGTTCTTC,CASSLAGRGPREQFF
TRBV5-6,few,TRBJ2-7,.,TGTGCCAGCAGCTGGGTGGGGTCCTACGAGCAGTACTTC,CASSWVGSYEQYF
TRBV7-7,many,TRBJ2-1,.,TGTGCCAGCAGCTTGCAGGAAATGGGTGAGCAGTTCTTC,CASSLQEMGEQFF
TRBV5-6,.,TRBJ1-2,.,TGTGCCAGCAGCCCGGGACGGTTCAACTATGGCTACACCTTC,CASSPGRFNYGYTF
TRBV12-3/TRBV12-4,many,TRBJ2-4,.,TGTGCCAGCAGCGGGGTAGCCAAAAACATTCAGTACTTC,CASSGVAKNIQYF
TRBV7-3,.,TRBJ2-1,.,TGTGCCAGCAGCTTAACGACCAAGAATGAGCAGTTCTTC,CASSLTTKNEQFF
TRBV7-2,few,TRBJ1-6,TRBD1,TGTGCCAGCAGCTCGCGGGACAGAGTTTCACCCCTCCACTTT,CASSSRDRVSPLHF
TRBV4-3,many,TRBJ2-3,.,TGCGCCAGCAGCAACAGGGCGGACACAGATACGCAGTATTTT,CASSNRADTDTQYF
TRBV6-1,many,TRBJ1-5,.,TGTGCCAGCAGTGTCCACGATAGCAATCAGCCCCAGCATTTT,CASSVHDSNQPQHF
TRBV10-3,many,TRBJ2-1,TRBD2,TGTGCCATTAGAGGGACTAGCGGATCCAATGAGCAGTTCTTC,CAIRGTSGSNEQFF
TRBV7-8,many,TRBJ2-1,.,TGTGCCAGCAGCACCGGGACTCCCAATGAGCAGTTCTTC,CASSTGTPNEQFF
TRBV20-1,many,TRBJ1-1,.,TGCAGTGCTAGTCCCAACATGAACACTGAAGCTTTCTTT,CSASPNMNTEAFF